Only a few counts were recorded for the clone carrying this TCR beta chain. Its antigen is not known. The record originates from a study of radiotherapy plus CTLA-4 blockade in lung cancer. Study summary: Patients showed objective responses in roughly 18% of cases and disease control in approximately 28%.

Receiving focal radiation plus CTLA-4 blockade with ipilimumab were patients who had chemo-refractory metastatic non-small-cell lung cancer. Whole-study results and caveats: Blood TCR clones of tumor origin expanded after radiotherapy plus ipilimumab. Response was reportedly best predicted by early blood T cell clone dynamics, with interferon-beta.

Looked up from germline, CDR1 is SGHRS and CDR2 is YFSETQ. V dropped 7 bases and J dropped 2; count of bases not matched to a gene: 8. The CDR3 totals 14 residues. Clones were read by immunoSEQ multiplex PCR, and TCRdb kept only the in-frame ones, dropping some. The sample holds 80,000 or so clones, 84% seen once. This TCR was recovered from a human donor with non-small cell lung cancer who had stable disease on radiotherapy plus ipilimumab. The chain links TRBV5-1 to TRBJ1-1; 7 bases align to TRBD1. This specimen consisted of peripheral blood, obtained from a patient treated with radiotherapy plus ipilimumab. This CDR3 reads CASSKLGGNTEAFF. The CDR3 nucleotides read TGCGCCAGCTCCAAGCTAGGGGGCAACACTGAAGCTTTCTTT.